The 21 T cell receptor beta chains in this list originate from one sample, sequenced in a study of long-term antiretroviral therapy in people with HIV. It was version v3.0 of the immunoSEQ assay that was run at survey level. Sequencing was performed with immunoSEQ multiplex PCR; in TCRdb, only in-frame clones are kept and a portion is missing. The data contain roughly 25,000 clones, approximately 80% of them seen just once; the ten biggest clones take up 4.5% to 6%. Sequenced here: unsorted PBMCs, sampled 1.1 years before starting antiretroviral therapy. The receptors shown here come from a woman aged 25-40 years with HIV.

V gene TRBV2 combines with J gene TRBJ2-7; D unresolved. The germline V gene has CDR1 SNHLY and CDR2 FYNNEI. The CDR3 runs 12 residues. V dropped 4 bases and J dropped 2 bases, with 6 bases sitting between them. CDR3 DNA sequence: TGTGCCAGCAGTGGACCCGCCTACGAGCAGTACTTC. Protein sequence: CASSGPAYEQYF.

The V and J genes are TRBV27 and TRBJ1-1, with a weak D call TRBD1 (5 bases). V lost 5 bases, J lost 0 bases, and 13 bases lay in between. CDR1 and CDR2 from the germline V gene are MNHEY and SMNVEV (reference sequence). This CDR3 contains 15 residues. This chain's CDR3 is CASSPPLGVNTEAFF. CDR3 sequence (DNA): TGTGCCAGCAGTCCCCCTCTAGGGGTGAACACTGAAGCTTTCTTT.

The J gene is TRBJ2-3, the V gene TRBV2; no definite D call. The V gene's germline CDR1 is SNHLY and CDR2 FYNNEI. The CDR3 is 11 amino acids. Trimming left V 4 bases short and J 6 bases short, with 5 bases between. CDR3 DNA sequence: TGTGCCAGCAGTGGGAAGGATACGCAGTATTTT. This gives the protein CASSGKDTQYF.

The V gene is TRBV27, the J gene TRBJ2-1; TRBD1 agrees at 9 bases. CDR3 length: 13 residues. The V segment lost 9 bases and the J segment 9 bases; nucleotides outside the gene matches: 9. Germline-derived CDR1 and CDR2 are MNHEY and SMNVEV (reference sequence). The CDR3 DNA reads as TGTGCCAGTTGGACAGGGGCGAGGATTGAGCAGTTCTTC. It yields the protein CASWTGARIEQFF.

The V gene is TRBV27, the J gene TRBJ2-5, with D unclear. There are 14 residues in the CDR3. In germline, CDR1 is MNHEY, CDR2 SMNVEV (reference sequence). The ends were cut back, 6 bases at V and 1 base at J, with 12 bases in the middle. This chain's CDR3 is CASRPRLPQETQYF. CDR3 nucleotide sequence: TGTGCCAGCAGGCCCAGACTTCCCCAAGAGACCCAGTACTTC.

V gene TRBV19 combines with J gene TRBJ1-5, with TRBD1 as a possible D gene (5 bases). Germline CDR1 is LNHDA and CDR2 is SQIVND (reference sequence). The V and J ends lost 5 bases and 7 bases respectively, with 15 bases between them. The CDR3 extends over 14 amino acids. The CDR3 reads CASSPRPGDQPQHF. For the CDR3, the DNA is TGTGCCAGTAGTCCCAGGCCTGGGGACCAGCCCCAGCATTTT.

Only a few counts were recorded for this clone. The V call is TRBV6-5, the J call TRBJ1-6; no reliable D call. Trimming stripped 6 bases from V and 7 bases from J, with 16 bases between. CDR3 length: 15 amino acids. Germline V lookup: CDR1 MNHEY, CDR2 SVGAGI. The CDR3 sequence is CASSLGPQVNSPLHF. The CDR3 DNA follows: TGTGCCAGCAGCCTAGGGCCCCAGGTCAATTCACCCCTCCACTTT.

This chain uses TRBV5-6 with TRBJ1-4; maybe TRBD1 (5 bases). Germline assignment: CDR1 SGHDT and CDR2 YYEEEE. The CDR3 has 15 amino acids. Trimming left V 1 base short and J 5 bases short, with 12 bases between. This CDR3 reads CASSLQPRGNEKLFF. The CDR3 bases are TGTGCCAGCAGCTTGCAGCCGCGGGGGAATGAAAAACTGTTTTTT.

The gene calls are TRBV4-2 and TRBJ2-2, with TRBD2 matching 7 bases. CDR1 LGHNA and CDR2 YNFKEQ come from the germline V gene. The CDR3 is made up of 16 amino acids. V shed 4 bases, J shed 3 bases, and the junction held 8 bases outside the gene matches. The CDR3 is CASSPLGAGDTGELFF. DNA for the CDR3: TGTGCCAGCAGCCCACTTGGTGCGGGGGACACCGGGGAGCTGTTTTTT.

This chain connects TRBV11-3 to TRBJ2-2; 10 bases map to TRBD2. V shed 11 bases and J 0 bases; nucleotides not matched to a gene: 15. Germline CDR1 is SGHNT and CDR2 is YENEEA. This CDR3 is built from 18 residues. The CDR3: CASKGGAGGPANTGELFF. The CDR3 bases are TGTGCCTCGAAGGGGGGAGCGGGGGGGCCAGCGAACACCGGGGAGCTGTTTTTT.

In its sample, this clone was seen once. The chain links TRBV7-9 to TRBJ2-6, with no clear D. Germline CDR1 SEHNR, CDR2 FQNEAQ (reference sequence). V was trimmed by 3 bases and J by 2 bases, leaving 11 bases between them. CDR3 length: 16 amino acids. The CDR3 is CASSFVRAPGANVLTF. CDR3 nucleotides: TGTGCCAGCAGCTTCGTACGGGCTCCTGGGGCCAACGTCCTGACTTTC.

The chain couples TRBV5-6 to TRBJ2-3; no firm D call. Germline assignment: CDR1 SGHDT and CDR2 YYEEEE. This CDR3 spans 12 amino acids. V was shortened by 3 bases and J by 5 bases, with 7 bases between the two germline ends. Here the CDR3 reads CASSSSGDTQYF. The CDR3 nucleotides are TGTGCCAGCAGCTCTTCGGGAGATACGCAGTATTTT.

This sequence joins TRBV7-6 and TRBJ1-3; D gene unclear. V was cut by 3 bases and J by 0 bases, with 12 bases left in between. There are 16 residues in the CDR3. CDR1 SGHVS and CDR2 FNYEAQ come from the germline V gene. The chain's CDR3 is CASSLRRLSSGNTIYF. The DNA of the CDR3 is TGTGCCAGCAGCTTGAGACGCCTGAGCTCTGGAAACACCATATATTTT. The variable domain in full, completed from reference TRBV7-6 and TRBJ1-3, reads GAGVSQSPRYKVTKRGQDVALRCDPISGHVSLYWYRQALGQGPEFLTYFNYEAQQDKSGLPNDRFSAERPEGSISTLTIQRTEQRDSAMYRCASSLRRLSSGNTIYFGEGSWLTVV.

The rearrangement links TRBV30 to TRBJ1-2; D is ambiguous. There are 13 residues in the CDR3. Between the trimmed V and J ends, which lost 3 bases and 7 bases, there was a span of 15 bases. Looked up from germline, CDR1 is GTSNPN and CDR2 is SVGIG (reference sequence). CDR3 region: CAWRRGLDGGYTF. CDR3 nucleotide sequence: TGTGCCTGGAGGCGTGGACTGGACGGTGGCTACACCTTC.

The CDR3 DNA follows: TGTGCCTGGAGTTATTTGGGGCTTACCTACGAGCAGTACTTC. Translated: CAWSYLGLTYEQYF. The rearrangement links TRBV30 to TRBJ2-7, with D perhaps TRBD1 (5 bases). Trimming left V 2 bases short and J 2 bases short, with 13 bases between. Germline loops: CDR1 GTSNPN, CDR2 SVGIG (reference sequence). CDR3 size: 14 residues.

The chain uses TRBV7-9 and TRBJ2-2; D is possibly TRBD2 (5 bases). Trimming took 3 bases from V and 1 from J, leaving 9 bases between them. The CDR3 runs 15 residues. Germline V lookup: CDR1 SEHNR, CDR2 FQNEAQ (reference sequence). The CDR3 nucleotides are TGTGCCAGCAGCTTCTTGAGGGTGAACACCGGGGAGCTGTTTTTT. As protein: CASSFLRVNTGELFF.

On this clone: Other DNA sequences from this sample encode an identical CDR3 as well. The chain uses TRBV15 and TRBJ2-5; D not certain. The V gene's germline CDR1 is LNHNV and CDR2 YYDKDF (reference sequence). The CDR3 sequence is 12 residues long. V lost 0 bases, J lost 5 bases, and 4 bases lay in between. The CDR3 here is CATSRDVETQYF. The CDR3 DNA sequence: TGTGCCACCAGCAGAGACGTTGAGACCCAGTACTTC.

The gene calls are TRBV7-7 and TRBJ2-1, with TRBD2 identical over 8 bases. From germline, CDR1 is SSHAT and CDR2 FNYEAQ (reference sequence). The trim removed 1 base at V and 5 bases at J, leaving 4 bases unmatched. This CDR3 has 15 amino acids. CDR3 sequence (DNA): TGTGCCAGCAGCTTAGGCGGGGGGCTAAACAATGAGCAGTTCTTC. This sequence encodes CASSLGGGLNNEQFF.

The J gene is TRBJ2-7, the V gene TRBV5-1; 8 positions agree with TRBD1. The CDR3 covers 15 residues. The V gene's germline CDR1 is SGHRS and CDR2 YFSETQ. V shed 1 base, J shed 2 bases, and the junction held 5 bases outside the gene matches. CDR3 amino acids: CASSLTGTGPYEQYF. The CDR3, as DNA: TGCGCCAGCAGCTTGACCGGGACAGGCCCCTACGAGCAGTACTTC.

The V call is TRBV11-2, the J call TRBJ2-5; D remains ambiguous. From germline, CDR1 is SGHAT and CDR2 FQNNGV. This CDR3 is 15 amino acids long. Trimming took off 1 base at V and 0 bases at J, with 9 bases between the two ends. The CDR3 DNA reads as TGTGCCAGCAGCTTAGGCTGGCCTAACCAAGAGACCCAGTACTTC. Protein product: CASSLGWPNQETQYF.

CDR3 DNA sequence: TGTGCCAGCAGCGAATGGGGGTTACAAGCGCACCTTCGTGGCTACACCTTC. This encodes CASSEWGLQAHLRGYTF. This chain uses TRBV11-2 with TRBJ1-2; weak D call: TRBD1 (5 bases). Per the germline V gene, CDR1 is SGHAT and CDR2 is FQNNGV. V was cut by 5 bases and J by 7 bases, with 26 bases left in between. The CDR3 is 17 residues long.